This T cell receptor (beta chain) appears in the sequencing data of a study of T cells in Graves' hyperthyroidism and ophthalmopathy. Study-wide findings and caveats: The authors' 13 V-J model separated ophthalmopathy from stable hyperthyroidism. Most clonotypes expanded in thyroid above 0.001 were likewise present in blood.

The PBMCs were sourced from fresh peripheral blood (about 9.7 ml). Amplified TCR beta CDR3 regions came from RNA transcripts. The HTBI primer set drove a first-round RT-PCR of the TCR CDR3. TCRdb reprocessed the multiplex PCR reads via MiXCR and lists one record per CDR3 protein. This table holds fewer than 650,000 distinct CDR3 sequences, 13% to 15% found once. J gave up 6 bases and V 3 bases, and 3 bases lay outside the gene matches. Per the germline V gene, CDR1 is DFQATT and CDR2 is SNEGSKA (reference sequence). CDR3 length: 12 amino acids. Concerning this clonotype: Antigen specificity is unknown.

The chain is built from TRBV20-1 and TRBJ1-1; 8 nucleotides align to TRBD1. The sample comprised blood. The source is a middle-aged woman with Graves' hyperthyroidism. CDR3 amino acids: CSARDRVSEAFF. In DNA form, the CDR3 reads TGCAGTGCTAGGGACAGGGTTTCTGAAGCTTTCTTT.